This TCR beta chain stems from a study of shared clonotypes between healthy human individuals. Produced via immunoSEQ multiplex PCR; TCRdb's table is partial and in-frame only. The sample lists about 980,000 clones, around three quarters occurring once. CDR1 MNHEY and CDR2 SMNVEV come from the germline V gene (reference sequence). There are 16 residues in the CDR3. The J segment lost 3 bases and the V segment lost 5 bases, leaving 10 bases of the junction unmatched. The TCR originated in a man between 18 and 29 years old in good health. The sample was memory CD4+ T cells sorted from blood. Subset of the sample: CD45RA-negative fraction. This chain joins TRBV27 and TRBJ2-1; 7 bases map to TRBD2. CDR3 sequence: CASSPSRTRVYNEQFF. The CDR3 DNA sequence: TGTGCCAGCAGTCCATCCCGGACTAGGGTCTACAATGAGCAGTTCTTC.